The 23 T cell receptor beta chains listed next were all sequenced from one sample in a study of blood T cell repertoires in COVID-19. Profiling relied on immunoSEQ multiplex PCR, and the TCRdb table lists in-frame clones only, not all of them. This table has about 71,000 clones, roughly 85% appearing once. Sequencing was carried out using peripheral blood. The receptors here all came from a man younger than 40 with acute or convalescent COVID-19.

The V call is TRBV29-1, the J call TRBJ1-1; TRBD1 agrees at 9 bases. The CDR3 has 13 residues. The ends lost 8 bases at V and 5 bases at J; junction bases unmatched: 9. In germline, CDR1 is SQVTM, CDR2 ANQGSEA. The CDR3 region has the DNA TGCAGCACATGGGACAGGGTTACGACTGAAGCTTTCTTT. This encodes CSTWDRVTTEAFF.

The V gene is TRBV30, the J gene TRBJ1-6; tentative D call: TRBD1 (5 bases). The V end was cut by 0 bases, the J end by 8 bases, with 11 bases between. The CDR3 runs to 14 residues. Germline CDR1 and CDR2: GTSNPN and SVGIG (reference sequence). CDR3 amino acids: CAWSVRGQDSPLHF. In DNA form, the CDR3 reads TGTGCCTGGAGTGTACGAGGACAAGATTCACCCCTCCACTTT. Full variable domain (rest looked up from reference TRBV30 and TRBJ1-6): SQTIHQWPATLVQPVGSPLSLECTVEGTSNPNLYWYRQAAGRGLQLLFYSVGIGQISSEVPQNLSASRPQDRQFILSSKKLLLSDSGFYLCAWSVRGQDSPLHFGNGTRLTVT.

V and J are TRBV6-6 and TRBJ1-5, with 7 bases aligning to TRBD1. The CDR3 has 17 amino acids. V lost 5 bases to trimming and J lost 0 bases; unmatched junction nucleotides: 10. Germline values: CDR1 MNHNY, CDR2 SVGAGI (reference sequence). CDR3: CASSQGQFPTSNQPQHF. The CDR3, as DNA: TGTGCCAGCAGTCAGGGACAGTTTCCCACTAGCAATCAGCCCCAGCATTTT.

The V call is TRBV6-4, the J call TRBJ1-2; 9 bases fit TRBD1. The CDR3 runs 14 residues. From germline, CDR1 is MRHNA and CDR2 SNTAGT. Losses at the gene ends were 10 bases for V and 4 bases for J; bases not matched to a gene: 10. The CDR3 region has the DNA TGTGCCAATAACAGGGGGCGGTATGTCTATGGCTACACCTTC. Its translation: CANNRGRYVYGYTF.

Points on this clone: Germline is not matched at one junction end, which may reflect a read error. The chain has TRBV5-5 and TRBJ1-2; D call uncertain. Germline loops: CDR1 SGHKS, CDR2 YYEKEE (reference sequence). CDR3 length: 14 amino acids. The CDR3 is CASSLVQESYGCTF. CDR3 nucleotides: TGTGCCAGCAGCTTGGTTCAGGAATCCTATGGCTGCACCTTC. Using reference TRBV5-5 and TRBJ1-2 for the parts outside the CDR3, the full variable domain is DAGVTQSPTHLIKTRGQQVTLRCSPISGHKSVSWYQQVLGQGPQFIFQYYEKEERGRGNFPDRFSARQFPNYSSELNVNALLLGDSALYLCASSLVQESYGCTFGSGTRLTVV.

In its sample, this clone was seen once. The CDR3 region has the DNA TGTGCCAGCAGCTTACAGGGCTCCGCGGTGGAAAAACTGTTTTTT. The encoded protein is CASSLQGSAVEKLFF. The V gene is TRBV7-2, the J gene TRBJ1-4; the D gene is possibly TRBD1 (5 bases). CDR1 and CDR2 (germline): SGHTA, FQGNSA. V lost 2 bases and J 8 bases, leaving 15 bases between the germline ends. This CDR3 is built from 15 residues. The whole variable domain, remainder taken from reference TRBV7-2 and TRBJ1-4, is GAGVSQSPSNKVTEKGKDVELRCDPISGHTALYWYRQSLGQGLEFLIYFQGNSAPDKSGLPSDRFSAERTGGSVSTLTIQRTQQEDSAVYLCASSLQGSAVEKLFFGSGTQLSVL.

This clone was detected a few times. DNA for the CDR3: TGTGCCAGCAGCATTTCCGGGACACCGAACACTGAAGCTTTCTTT. As protein: CASSISGTPNTEAFF. This rearrangement joins TRBV7-9 to TRBJ1-1; D perhaps matches TRBD1 (6 bases). V shed 5 bases and J shed 1 base, with 14 bases lying between them. The CDR3 has 15 residues. Germline V gene lookup returns CDR1 SEHNR and CDR2 FQNEAQ (reference sequence).

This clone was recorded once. CDR3 nucleotide sequence: TGTGCCAGCGGCACCTTCGACAGGGCTGGCTACACCTTC. Protein product: CASGTFDRAGYTF. This chain joins TRBV6-1 and TRBJ1-2, with 7 bases aligning to TRBD1. Germline V CDR1 and CDR2: MNHNS, SASEGT. J gave up 7 bases and V 8 bases, and 10 bases lay outside the gene matches. This CDR3 has 13 residues.

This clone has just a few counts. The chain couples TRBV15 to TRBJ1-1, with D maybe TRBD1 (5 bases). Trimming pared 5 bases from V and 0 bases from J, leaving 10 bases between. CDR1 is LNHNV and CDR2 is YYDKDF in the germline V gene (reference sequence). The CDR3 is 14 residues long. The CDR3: CATSRGGMNTEAFF. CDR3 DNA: TGTGCCACCAGCCGCGGGGGGATGAACACTGAAGCTTTCTTT. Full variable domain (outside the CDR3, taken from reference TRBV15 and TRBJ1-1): DAMVIQNPRYQVTQFGKPVTLSCSQTLNHNVMYWYQQKSSQAPKLLFHYYDKDFNNEADTPDNFQSRRPNTSFCFLDIRSPGLGDTAMYLCATSRGGMNTEAFFGQGTRLTVV.

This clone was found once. CDR3 amino acids: CSVDVGGDTQYF. CDR3 coding DNA: TGCAGCGTTGACGTGGGGGGGGATACGCAGTATTTT. The V and J genes are TRBV29-1 and TRBJ2-3; the match to TRBD2 covers 7 bases. The germline V gene encodes CDR1 SQVTM and CDR2 ANQGSEA. The CDR3 contains 12 residues. Trimming took 3 bases from V and 6 from J; bases not matched to a gene: 3.

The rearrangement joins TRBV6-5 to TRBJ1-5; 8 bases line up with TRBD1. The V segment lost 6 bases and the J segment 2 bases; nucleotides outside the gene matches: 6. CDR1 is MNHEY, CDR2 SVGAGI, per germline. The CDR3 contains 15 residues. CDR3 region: CASSTLGQGNQPQHF. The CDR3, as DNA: TGTGCCAGCAGCACCCTGGGACAGGGCAATCAGCCCCAGCATTTT.

The DNA for the CDR3 is TGTGCCAGTCTATTGGGACAGTTGGGTGGCTACACCTTC. Residues: CASLLGQLGGYTF. J is TRBJ1-2 and V is TRBV6-5, with TRBD1 matching 7 bases. J gave up 7 bases and V 9 bases, and 11 bases lay outside the gene matches. Per the germline V gene, CDR1 is MNHEY and CDR2 is SVGAGI. There are 13 residues in the CDR3.

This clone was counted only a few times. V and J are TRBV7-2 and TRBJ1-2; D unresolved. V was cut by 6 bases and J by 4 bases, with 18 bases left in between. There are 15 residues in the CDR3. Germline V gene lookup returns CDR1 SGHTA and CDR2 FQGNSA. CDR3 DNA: TGTGCCAGCAGTCGATCCAGAGAGGTTCCCTATGGCTACACCTTC. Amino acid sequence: CASSRSREVPYGYTF.

CDR3 sequence (DNA): TGTGCCAGCAGCTCCCGGGGTAACAATGAGCAGTTCTTC. Its translation is CASSSRGNNEQFF. The rearrangement joins TRBV11-3 to TRBJ2-1; maybe TRBD2 (5 bases). This CDR3 has 13 amino acids. Trimming took off 4 bases at V and 5 bases at J, with 9 bases between the two ends. Germline V CDR1 and CDR2: SGHNT, YENEEA.

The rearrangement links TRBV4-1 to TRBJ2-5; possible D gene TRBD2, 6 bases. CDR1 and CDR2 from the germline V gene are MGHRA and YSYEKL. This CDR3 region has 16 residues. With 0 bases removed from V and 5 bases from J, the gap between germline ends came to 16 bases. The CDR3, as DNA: TGCGCCAGCAGCCAAGATGTCGTGGGACTTAGGGAGACCCAGTACTTC. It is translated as CASSQDVVGLRETQYF.

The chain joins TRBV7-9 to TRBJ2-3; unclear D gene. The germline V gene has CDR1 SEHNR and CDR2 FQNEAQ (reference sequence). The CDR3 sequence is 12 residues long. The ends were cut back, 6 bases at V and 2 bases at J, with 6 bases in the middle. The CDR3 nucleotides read TGTGCCAGCAGTTCTACCACAGATACGCAGTATTTT. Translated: CASSSTTDTQYF. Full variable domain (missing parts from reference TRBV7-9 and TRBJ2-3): DTGVSQNPRHKITKRGQNVTFRCDPISEHNRLYWYRQTLGQGPEFLTYFQNEAQLEKSRLLSDRFSAERPKGSFSTLEIQRTEQGDSAMYLCASSSTTDTQYFGPGTRLTVL.

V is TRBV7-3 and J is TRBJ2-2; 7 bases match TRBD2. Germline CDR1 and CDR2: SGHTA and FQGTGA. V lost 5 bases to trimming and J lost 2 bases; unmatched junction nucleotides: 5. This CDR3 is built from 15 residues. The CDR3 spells CASSVSGSNTGELFF. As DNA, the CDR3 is TGTGCCAGCAGCGTTAGCGGGTCCAACACCGGGGAGCTGTTTTTT.

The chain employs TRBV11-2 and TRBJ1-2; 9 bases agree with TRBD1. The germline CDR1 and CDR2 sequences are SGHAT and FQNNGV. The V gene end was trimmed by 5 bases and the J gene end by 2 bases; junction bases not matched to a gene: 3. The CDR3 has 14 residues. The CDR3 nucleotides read TGTGCCAGCAGCCTAGGACAGGGGAACTATGGCTACACCTTC. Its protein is CASSLGQGNYGYTF.

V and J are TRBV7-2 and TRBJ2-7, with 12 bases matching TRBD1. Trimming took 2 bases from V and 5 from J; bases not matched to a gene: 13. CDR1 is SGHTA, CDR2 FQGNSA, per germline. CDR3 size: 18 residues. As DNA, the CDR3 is TGTGCCAGCAGCTTAAGCGGGACAGGGGGCATATTTTCCCACGAGCAGTACTTC. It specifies CASSLSGTGGIFSHEQYF.

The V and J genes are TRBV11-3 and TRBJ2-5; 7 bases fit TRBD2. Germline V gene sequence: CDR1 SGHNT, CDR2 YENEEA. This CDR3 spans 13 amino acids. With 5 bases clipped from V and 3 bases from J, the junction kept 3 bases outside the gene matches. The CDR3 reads CASSRLAEETQYF. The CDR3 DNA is TGTGCCAGCAGCCGGCTAGCGGAAGAGACCCAGTACTTC. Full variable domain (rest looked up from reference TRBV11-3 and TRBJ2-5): EAGVVQSPRYKIIEKKQPVAFWCNPISGHNTLYWYLQNLGQGPELLIRYENEEAVDDSQLPKDRFSAERLKGVDSTLKIQPAELGDSAVYLCASSRLAEETQYFGPGTRLLVL.

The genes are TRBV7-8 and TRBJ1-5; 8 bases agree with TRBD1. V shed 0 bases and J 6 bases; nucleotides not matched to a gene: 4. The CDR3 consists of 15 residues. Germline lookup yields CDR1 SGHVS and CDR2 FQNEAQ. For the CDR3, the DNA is TGTGCCAGCAGCTTAGCGGCACAGGGGGTTCAGCCCCAGCATTTT. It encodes CASSLAAQGVQPQHF.

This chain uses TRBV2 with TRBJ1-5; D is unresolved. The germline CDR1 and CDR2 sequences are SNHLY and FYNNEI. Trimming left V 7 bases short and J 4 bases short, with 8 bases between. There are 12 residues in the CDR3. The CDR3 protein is CASTGENQPQHF. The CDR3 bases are TGTGCCAGCACCGGGGAGAATCAGCCCCAGCATTTT.

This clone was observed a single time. Here the CDR3 DNA reads TGTGCCAGCAGTTTCAGGGGGCGGAACAATCAGCCCCAGCATTTT. Protein product: CASSFRGRNNQPQHF. V is TRBV28 and J is TRBJ1-5, with 8 bases that match TRBD1. This CDR3 has 15 amino acids. Per germline, CDR1 MDHEN and CDR2 SYDVKM. V dropped 3 bases and J dropped 3; count of bases not matched to a gene: 4.